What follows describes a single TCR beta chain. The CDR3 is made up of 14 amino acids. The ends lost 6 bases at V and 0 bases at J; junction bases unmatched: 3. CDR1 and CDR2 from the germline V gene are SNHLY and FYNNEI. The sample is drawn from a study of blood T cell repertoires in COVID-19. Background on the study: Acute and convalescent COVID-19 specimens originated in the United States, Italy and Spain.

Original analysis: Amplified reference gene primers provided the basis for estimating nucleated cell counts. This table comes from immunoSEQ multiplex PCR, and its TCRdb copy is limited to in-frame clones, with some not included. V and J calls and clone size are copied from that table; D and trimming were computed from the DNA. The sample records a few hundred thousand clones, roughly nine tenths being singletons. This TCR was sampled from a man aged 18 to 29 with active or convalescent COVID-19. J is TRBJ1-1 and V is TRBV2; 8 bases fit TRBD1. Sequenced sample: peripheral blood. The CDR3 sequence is CASRQTGVNTEAFF. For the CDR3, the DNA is TGTGCCAGCAGACAGACAGGGGTGAACACTGAAGCTTTCTTT.